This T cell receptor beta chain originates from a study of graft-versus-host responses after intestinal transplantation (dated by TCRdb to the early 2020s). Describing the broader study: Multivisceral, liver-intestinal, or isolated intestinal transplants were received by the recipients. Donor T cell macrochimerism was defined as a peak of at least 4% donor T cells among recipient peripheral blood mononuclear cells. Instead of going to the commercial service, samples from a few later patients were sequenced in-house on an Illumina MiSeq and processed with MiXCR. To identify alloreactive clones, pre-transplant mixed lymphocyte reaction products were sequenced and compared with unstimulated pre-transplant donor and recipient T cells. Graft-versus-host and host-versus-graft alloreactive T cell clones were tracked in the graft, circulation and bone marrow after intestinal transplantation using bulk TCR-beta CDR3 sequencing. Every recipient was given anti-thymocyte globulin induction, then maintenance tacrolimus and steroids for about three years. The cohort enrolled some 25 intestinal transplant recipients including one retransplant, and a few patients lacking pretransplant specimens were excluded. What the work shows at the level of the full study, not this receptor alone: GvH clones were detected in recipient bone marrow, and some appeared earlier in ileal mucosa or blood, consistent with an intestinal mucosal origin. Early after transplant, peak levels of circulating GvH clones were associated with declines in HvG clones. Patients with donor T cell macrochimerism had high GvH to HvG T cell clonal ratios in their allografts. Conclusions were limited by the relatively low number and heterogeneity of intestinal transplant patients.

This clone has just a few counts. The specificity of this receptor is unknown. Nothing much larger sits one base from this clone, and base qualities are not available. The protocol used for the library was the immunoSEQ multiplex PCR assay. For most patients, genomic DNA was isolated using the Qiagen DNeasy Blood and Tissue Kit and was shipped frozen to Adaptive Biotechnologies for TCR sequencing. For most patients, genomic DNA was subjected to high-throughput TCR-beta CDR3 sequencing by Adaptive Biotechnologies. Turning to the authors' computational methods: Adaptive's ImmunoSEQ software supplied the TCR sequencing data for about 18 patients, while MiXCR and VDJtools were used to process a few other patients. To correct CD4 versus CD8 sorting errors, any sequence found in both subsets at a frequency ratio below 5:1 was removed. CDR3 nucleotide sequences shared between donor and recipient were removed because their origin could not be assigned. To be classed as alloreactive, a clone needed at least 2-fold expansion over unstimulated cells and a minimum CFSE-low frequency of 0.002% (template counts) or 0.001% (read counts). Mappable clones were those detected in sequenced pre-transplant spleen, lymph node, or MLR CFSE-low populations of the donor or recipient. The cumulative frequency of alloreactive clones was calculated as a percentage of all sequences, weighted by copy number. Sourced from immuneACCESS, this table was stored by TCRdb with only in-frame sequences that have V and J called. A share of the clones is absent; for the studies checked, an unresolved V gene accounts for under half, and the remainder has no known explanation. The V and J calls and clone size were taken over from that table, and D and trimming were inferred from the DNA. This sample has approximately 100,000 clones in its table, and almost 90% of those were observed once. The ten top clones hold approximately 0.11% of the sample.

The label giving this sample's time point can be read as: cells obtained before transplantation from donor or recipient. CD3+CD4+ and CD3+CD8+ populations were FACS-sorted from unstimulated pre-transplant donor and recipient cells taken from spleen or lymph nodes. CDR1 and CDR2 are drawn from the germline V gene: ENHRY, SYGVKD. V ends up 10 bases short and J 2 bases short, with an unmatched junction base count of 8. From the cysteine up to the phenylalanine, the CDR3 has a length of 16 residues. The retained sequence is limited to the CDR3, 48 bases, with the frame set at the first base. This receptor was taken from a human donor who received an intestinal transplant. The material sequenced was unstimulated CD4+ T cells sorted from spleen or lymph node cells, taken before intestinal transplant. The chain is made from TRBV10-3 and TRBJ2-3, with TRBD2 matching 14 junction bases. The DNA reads TGTGCCACCCCTAGACTAGCGGGGGGGGTCACAGATACGCAGTATTTT. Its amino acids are CATPRLAGGVTDTQYF.